Listed below are T cell receptor beta chains from one sample, sequenced in a study of spatial heterogeneity in lung cancer. MiXCR was run by TCRdb on the 5' RACE reads, yielding one entry per CDR3 protein. This table holds about 52,000 distinct CDR3 sequences, less than 9.5% found once. The starting material was PBMCs, obtained at follow-up. These receptors came from a female donor with early-stage non-small cell lung cancer. Both conserved end residues are part of each CDR3. Each record gives: clone size, V gene, J gene, CDR3 length, D gene, CDR3 protein, CDR3 DNA. D genes are given only for firm matches. Clone size, where shown, is once, few, many, or a class for clones that have expanded.

>many|TRBV2|TRBJ2-5|13|NA
CASTFFRQETQYF
TGTGCCAGCACTTTCTTCCGCCAAGAGACCCAGTACTTC
>NA|TRBV28|TRBJ2-5|15|TRBD1
CASSLDRGRSETQYF
TGTGCCAGCAGTTTAGACAGGGGGCGATCAGAGACCCAGTACTTC
>NA|TRBV28|TRBJ1-4|15|TRBD1
CASFSDGGGERKLFF
TGTGCCAGCTTCTCCGACGGAGGGGGCGAGCGGAAACTGTTTTTT
>few|TRBV10-2|TRBJ2-1|14|TRBD2
CASSVAGGYNEQFF
TGCGCCAGCAGTGTAGCGGGGGGGTACAATGAGCAGTTCTTC
>many|TRBV7-2|TRBJ1-5|14|TRBD1
CASSLTGGHQPQHF
TGTGCCAGCAGTTTGACAGGGGGCCACCAGCCCCAGCATTTT
>NA|TRBV5-4|TRBJ2-5|16|NA
CASSLAFAGLQETQYF
TGTGCCAGCAGCTTGGCCTTCGCAGGCCTCCAAGAGACCCAGTACTTC
>few|TRBV11-2|TRBJ2-2|15|NA
CASSFRFTDTGELFF
TGTGCCAGCAGCTTTCGGTTTACGGACACCGGGGAGCTGTTTTTT
>NA|TRBV5-4|TRBJ2-7|12|NA
CASSVSSYEQYF
TGTGCCAGCAGCGTCTCCTCCTACGAGCAGTACTTC
>few|TRBV7-3|TRBJ2-6|16|NA
CASSLLGVTGANVLTF
TGTGCCAGCAGCTTACTGGGTGTTACTGGGGCCAACGTCCTGACTTTC
>NA|TRBV28|TRBJ2-1|13|NA
CASDSGNYNEQFF
TGTGCCAGCGATTCAGGGAACTACAATGAGCAGTTCTTC
>many|TRBV24-1|TRBJ2-1|16|NA
CATSDDTWSTYNEQFF
TGTGCCACCAGTGATGATACTTGGTCCACCTACAATGAGCAGTTCTTC
>many|TRBV6-5|TRBJ1-2|16|NA
CASRMGGATTNYGYTF
TGTGCCAGCCGCATGGGGGGCGCGACCACTAACTATGGCTACACCTTC
>many|TRBV11-1|TRBJ1-1|12|NA
CASSLTVTEAFF
TGTGCCAGCAGCTTGACAGTCACTGAAGCTTTCTTT
>many|TRBV7-3|TRBJ2-5|11|NA
CASSLGKTQYF
TGTGCCAGCAGCTTAGGAAAGACCCAGTACTTC
>few|TRBV20-1|TRBJ1-1|13|NA
CSAPDRRDTEAFF
TGCAGTGCCCCGGACCGACGAGACACTGAAGCTTTCTTT
>NA|TRBV6-5|TRBJ1-6|14|NA
CASRRDVTNSPLHF
TGTGCCAGCAGGCGGGACGTTACGAATTCACCCCTCCACTTT
>NA|TRBV12-3/TRBV12-4|TRBJ2-1|14|TRBD1
CASSGTAFTTEQFF
TGTGCCAGCAGTGGGACAGCTTTTACAACTGAGCAGTTCTTC
>many|TRBV28|TRBJ1-4|12|NA
CASTTSIEKLFF
TGTGCCAGCACAACGAGTATTGAAAAACTGTTTTTT
>many|TRBV20-1|TRBJ2-1|13|TRBD2
CSALAGGYNEQFF
TGCAGTGCTCTAGCGGGGGGGTACAATGAGCAGTTCTTC
>few|TRBV7-9|TRBJ2-7|14|NA
CASTPRGRDYEQYF
TGTGCCAGCACCCCCCGGGGCAGAGACTACGAGCAGTACTTC
>NA|TRBV10-3|TRBJ1-3|14|NA
CAISDGHSGNTIYF
TGTGCCATCAGTGACGGTCACTCTGGAAACACCATATATTTT
>NA|TRBV2|TRBJ1-5|15|NA
CASSEFGNSNQPQHF
TGTGCCAGCAGTGAGTTCGGAAATAGCAATCAGCCCCAGCATTTT
>NA|TRBV11-2|TRBJ2-2|15|TRBD1
CASSPLTGGSGELFF
TGTGCCAGCAGCCCCCTGACAGGGGGCTCCGGGGAGCTGTTTTTT
>many|TRBV12-3/TRBV12-4|TRBJ2-3|15|TRBD2
CASSFFGGEADTQYF
TGTGCCAGCAGTTTCTTTGGGGGGGAGGCAGATACGCAGTATTTT
>NA|TRBV5-6|TRBJ2-7|12|NA
CASSLSYYEQYF
TGTGCCAGCAGCTTGTCCTACTACGAGCAGTACTTC
>many|TRBV6-6|TRBJ2-2|17|NA
CASSYLRPGVDTGELFF
TGTGCCAGCAGTTACCTCAGACCGGGGGTCGACACCGGGGAGCTGTTTTTT
>NA|TRBV6-2/TRBV6-3|TRBJ2-5|12|NA
CASSFPTVSPNF
TGTGCCAGCAGCTTCCCAACAGTATCCCCAAACTTC
>many|TRBV6-5|TRBJ1-2|15|TRBD1
CASSYSGTAGGSYTF
TGTGCCAGCAGTTACTCCGGGACAGCCGGGGGGAGCTACACCTTC
>many|TRBV6-2/TRBV6-3|TRBJ1-6|14|NA
CASSYPGFYSPLHF
TGTGCCAGCAGTTACCCCGGATTCTATTCACCCCTCCACTTT
>few|TRBV6-2/TRBV6-3|TRBJ1-1|14|TRBD1
CASSLRQGNTEAFF
TGTGCCAGCAGCCTCAGACAGGGGAACACTGAAGCTTTCTTT
>NA|TRBV7-2|TRBJ1-6|15|NA
CASSFQWSYNSPLHF
TGTGCCAGCAGTTTTCAGTGGTCCTATAATTCACCCCTCCACTTT
>NA|TRBV28|TRBJ2-5|14|NA
CASRITGSQETQYF
TGTGCCAGCAGGATCACAGGGTCCCAAGAGACCCAGTACTTC
>many|TRBV7-2|TRBJ1-6|15|TRBD1
CASSPQGINNSPLHF
TGTGCCAGCAGCCCACAGGGGATTAATAATTCACCCCTCCACTTT
>many|TRBV11-2|TRBJ2-3|12|NA
CASSLDLDTQYF
TGTGCAAGCAGCCTGGATCTGGATACGCAGTATTTT
>many|TRBV7-8|TRBJ1-1|15|TRBD1
CASSLLTGLYTEAFF
TGTGCCAGCAGCTTATTGACAGGGCTTTACACTGAAGCTTTCTTT
>few|TRBV20-1|TRBJ2-7|12|NA
CSAIRDTYEQYF
TGCAGTGCGATCCGGGACACGTACGAGCAGTACTTC
>NA|TRBV6-4|TRBJ1-1|14|TRBD1
CATVKQGATAEAFF
TGTGCCACCGTTAAACAGGGGGCGACGGCTGAAGCTTTCTTT
>many|TRBV6-2/TRBV6-3|TRBJ2-3|15|NA
CASSAGTSITDTQYF
TGTGCCAGCAGTGCCGGGACTTCGATCACAGATACGCAGTATTTT
>many|TRBV5-4|TRBJ2-5|15|TRBD1
CASSLGQASQETQYF
TGTGCCAGCAGCTTAGGACAGGCGTCACAAGAGACCCAGTACTTC
>few|TRBV12-3/TRBV12-4|TRBJ1-2|14|NA
CASSLNADIYGYTF
TGTGCCAGCAGTTTAAACGCAGACATCTATGGCTACACCTTC
>many|TRBV5-8|TRBJ2-1|14|NA
CASSSDRGYNEQFF
TGTGCCAGCAGCTCAGATCGGGGGTACAATGAGCAGTTCTTC
>many|TRBV7-2|TRBJ2-5|11|NA
CASSLIRTQYF
TGTGCCAGCAGCTTAATCCGGACCCAGTACTTC
>many|TRBV4-3|TRBJ1-2|16|NA
CASSRLYSGLNYGYTF
TGCGCCAGCAGCCGATTATATTCGGGGCTTAACTATGGCTACACCTTC
>NA|TRBV5-5|TRBJ1-4|17|NA
CASSLAYRAATNEKLFF
TGTGCCAGCAGCTTGGCCTACAGGGCCGCAACTAATGAAAAACTGTTTTTT
>many|TRBV4-1|TRBJ2-7|12|NA
CASSLDRNEQYF
TGCGCCAGCAGCCTTGACAGGAACGAGCAGTACTTC
>many|TRBV7-6|TRBJ1-3|15|TRBD1
CASSPGTGVRNTIYF
TGTGCCAGCAGCCCTGGGACAGGGGTTAGAAACACCATATATTTT
>many|TRBV7-2|TRBJ1-2|13|NA
CASSLQGRYGYTF
TGTGCCAGCAGCTTACAGGGCCGCTATGGCTACACCTTC
>few|TRBV20-1|TRBJ1-6|16|TRBD1
CSAPDWARGYNSPLHF
TGCAGTGCTCCCGATTGGGCCAGGGGGTATAATTCACCCCTCCACTTT
>many|TRBV2|TRBJ2-1|11|NA
CASELYNEQFF
TGTGCCAGCGAACTTTACAATGAGCAGTTCTTC
>NA|TRBV3-1|TRBJ2-5|17|TRBD2
CASSLLAGGYFQETQYF
TGTGCCAGCAGCCTACTAGCGGGGGGCTACTTCCAAGAGACCCAGTACTTC